A single sample is the source of the 15 T cell receptor beta chains below, sequenced in a study of identifying expanded T cells in peripheral blood. Assay used: immunoSEQ multiplex PCR; TCRdb lists only in-frame clones, some missing. The table has under 150,000 clones, approximately 80% seen once. The sequenced sample was blood. These receptors came from a person aged 18 to 70 in good health.

The V gene is TRBV6-5, the J gene TRBJ2-3; D is unclear. CDR1 is MNHEY and CDR2 is SVGAGI in the germline V gene. Trimming removed 1 base from V and 2 bases from J, with 10 bases in between. The CDR3 extends over 15 amino acids. The CDR3 region has the DNA TGTGCCAGCAGTTACTTGGCTTCGCCCACAGATACGCAGTATTTT. It codes for CASSYLASPTDTQYF.

The rearrangement links TRBV5-1 to TRBJ2-3, with D uncertain. CDR1 and CDR2 (germline): SGHRS, YFSETQ. The CDR3 consists of 13 residues. V gave up 0 bases and J gave up 2 bases, with 4 bases separating them. The CDR3 protein is CASSLVLTDTQYF. The CDR3 DNA reads as TGCGCCAGCAGCTTGGTGCTCACAGATACGCAGTATTTT.

This chain links TRBV5-6 with TRBJ2-3; TRBD1 might be the D (5 bases). V lost 6 bases and J 2 bases, leaving 16 bases between the germline ends. Germline assignment: CDR1 SGHDT and CDR2 YYEEEE. The CDR3 is 15 residues long. CDR3 bases: TGTGCCAGCACCCACAGGAAAATCTTCACAGATACGCAGTATTTT. Protein product: CASTHRKIFTDTQYF.

This rearrangement joins TRBV2 to TRBJ1-5; 7 bases align to TRBD1. Germline V gene data show CDR1 as SNHLY and CDR2 as FYNNEI. CDR3 length equals 17 residues. V was pared by 6 bases and J by 2 bases, with 13 bases of the junction left unmatched. CDR3 sequence (DNA): TGTGCCAGCAGGAGGGCAGGGGGAAACATGGGCAATCAGCCCCAGCATTTT. Its protein is CASRRAGGNMGNQPQHF.

The CDR3 coding sequence is TGCGCCAGCAGCTTGGATAGGGAGACCCAGTACTTC. Translation: CASSLDRETQYF. The V and J genes are TRBV5-1 and TRBJ2-5; D is ambiguous. V was shortened by 0 bases and J by 5 bases, with 5 bases between the two germline ends. Germline-derived CDR1 and CDR2 are SGHRS and YFSETQ. This CDR3 region has 12 residues.

V and J are TRBV5-4 and TRBJ2-2; D is uncertain. This CDR3 comprises 14 residues. CDR1 is SGHNT, CDR2 YYREEE, per germline (reference sequence). V lost 9 bases and J 4 bases, leaving 16 bases between the germline ends. CDR3 nucleotide sequence: TGTGCCACCCCAGTAATTGGTGGCACCGGGGAGCTGTTTTTT. This sequence encodes CATPVIGGTGELFF.

The chain carries TRBV7-9 and TRBJ2-7; a possible D gene is TRBD1 (6 bases). CDR1 and CDR2 from the germline V gene are SEHNR and FQNEAQ (reference sequence). With 5 bases removed from V and 0 bases from J, the gap between germline ends came to 11 bases. This CDR3 comprises 14 residues. Here the CDR3 reads CASSPRTASYEQYF. The CDR3 DNA follows: TGTGCCAGCAGCCCCCGGACAGCCTCCTACGAGCAGTACTTC.

The J gene is TRBJ1-2, the V gene TRBV18, with D uncertain. The CDR3 consists of 16 residues. Trimming took off 0 bases at V and 6 bases at J, with 17 bases between the two ends. The germline V gene encodes CDR1 KGHSH and CDR2 LQKENI. CDR3 protein: CASSPPSGDEVHGYTF. The CDR3 DNA sequence: TGTGCCAGCTCACCACCATCCGGGGATGAGGTTCATGGCTACACCTTC. Together with reference TRBV18 and TRBJ1-2, the CDR3 gives the full variable domain: NAGVMQNPRHLVRRRGQEARLRCSPMKGHSHVYWYRQLPEEGLKFMVYLQKENIIDESGMPKERFSAEFPKEGPSILRIQQVVRGDSAAYFCASSPPSGDEVHGYTFGSGTRLTVV.

The V call is TRBV5-1, the J call TRBJ1-3; D is undetermined. The CDR3 spans 16 residues. The germline V gene encodes CDR1 SGHRS and CDR2 YFSETQ. Trimming removed 4 bases at V and 0 bases at J, with 14 bases between. The CDR3 DNA sequence: TGCGCCAGCAGCAAAGGACGGAGCCTCTCTGGAAACACCATATATTTT. Translation: CASSKGRSLSGNTIYF.

The V and J genes are TRBV9 and TRBJ2-3; 13 bases agree with TRBD2. With V trimmed by 0 bases and J by 5 bases, 0 bases remained unmatched. The CDR3 totals 15 residues. The germline gives CDR1 SGDLS, CDR2 YYNGEE. The CDR3 here is CASSVGTSGGDTQYF. The CDR3 DNA reads TGTGCCAGCAGCGTAGGGACTAGCGGGGGAGATACGCAGTATTTT.

V is TRBV5-1 and J is TRBJ2-7, with D possibly matching TRBD1 (6 bases). Trimming removed 1 base at V and 4 bases at J, with 12 bases between. Germline V gene sequence: CDR1 SGHRS, CDR2 YFSETQ. CDR3 length: 14 residues. This chain's CDR3 is CASSLRTESYEQYF. The CDR3 DNA is TGCGCCAGCAGCTTGCGGACAGAATCTTACGAGCAGTACTTC.

CDR3 residues: CASSSSVPNGYTF. The CDR3 DNA sequence: TGTGCCAGCAGTTCTTCCGTTCCTAATGGCTACACCTTC. V usage is TRBV28 and J usage is TRBJ1-2, with D unclear. Germline loops: CDR1 MDHEN, CDR2 SYDVKM. Trimming shortened V by 4 bases and J by 6 bases, and 12 bases separated the two germline ends. The CDR3 length is 13 residues.

The chain combines TRBV5-5 with TRBJ1-5; D unclear. V lost 0 bases and J 4 bases, leaving 5 bases between the germline ends. This CDR3 spans 13 amino acids. Germline V gives CDR1 SGHKS, CDR2 YYEKEE (reference sequence). Here the CDR3 DNA reads TGTGCCAGCAGCTTGGGTCCTAATCAGCCCCAGCATTTT. It translates to CASSLGPNQPQHF.

The genes are TRBV2 and TRBJ2-5, with TRBD1 matching 8 bases. The CDR3 is 15 residues long. From germline, CDR1 is SNHLY and CDR2 FYNNEI. The V segment lost 5 bases and the J segment 6 bases; nucleotides outside the gene matches: 11. The CDR3 region is CASSTRQGSGQTQYF. CDR3 coding DNA: TGTGCCAGCAGTACGAGACAGGGGAGCGGCCAGACCCAGTACTTC.

The J gene is TRBJ1-1, the V gene TRBV6-6; 10 bases map to TRBD1. CDR3 length: 12 amino acids. Germline V gene lookup returns CDR1 MNHNY and CDR2 SVGAGI (reference sequence). V gave up 5 bases and J gave up 10 bases; unmatched junction bases: 4. The CDR3 sequence is CASSPRTGGAFF. In nucleotides, the CDR3 is TGTGCCAGCAGTCCTCGGACAGGGGGAGCTTTCTTT.